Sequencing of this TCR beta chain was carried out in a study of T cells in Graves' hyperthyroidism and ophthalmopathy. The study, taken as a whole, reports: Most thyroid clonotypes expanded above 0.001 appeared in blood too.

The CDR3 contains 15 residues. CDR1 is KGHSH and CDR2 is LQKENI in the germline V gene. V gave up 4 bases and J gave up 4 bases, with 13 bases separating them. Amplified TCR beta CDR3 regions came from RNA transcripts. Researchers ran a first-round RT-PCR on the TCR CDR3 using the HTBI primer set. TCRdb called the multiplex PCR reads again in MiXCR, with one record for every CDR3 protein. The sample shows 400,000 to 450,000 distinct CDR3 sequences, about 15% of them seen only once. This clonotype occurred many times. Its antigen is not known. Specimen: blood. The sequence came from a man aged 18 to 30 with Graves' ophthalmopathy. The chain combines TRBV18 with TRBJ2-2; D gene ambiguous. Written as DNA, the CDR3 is TGTGCCAGCTCACTCACAGTTCCGAGCACCGGGGAGCTGTTTTTT. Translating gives CASSLTVPSTGELFF.